Here is one T cell receptor (beta chain) with its context. The CDR3 is 17 amino acids. The trim removed 6 bases at V and 0 bases at J, leaving 10 bases unmatched. Germline V gene data show CDR1 as SGHTA and CDR2 as FQGNSA. This specimen comes from a study of blood T cell repertoires in COVID-19. In the study overall: The origin of the acute and convalescent COVID-19 samples was the United States, Italy and Spain.

In the study's own analysis: Reference gene primer amplification gave estimated nucleated cell counts. Only in-frame clones appear in the TCRdb table, and some are missing; sequencing was by immunoSEQ multiplex PCR. The DNA gave D and trimming, while V, J and clone size come from that table. In the table there are 140,000 or so clones, 85% to 90% of which are singletons. Sequencing was done on a sample of peripheral blood. This receptor was obtained from a woman in her fifties or sixties with active COVID-19. The chain uses TRBV7-2 and TRBJ2-1; 8 bases agree with TRBD2. The CDR3: CASRPSGSPSSYNEQFF. CDR3 DNA: TGTGCCAGCAGGCCCAGCGGGAGCCCTAGCTCCTACAATGAGCAGTTCTTC.